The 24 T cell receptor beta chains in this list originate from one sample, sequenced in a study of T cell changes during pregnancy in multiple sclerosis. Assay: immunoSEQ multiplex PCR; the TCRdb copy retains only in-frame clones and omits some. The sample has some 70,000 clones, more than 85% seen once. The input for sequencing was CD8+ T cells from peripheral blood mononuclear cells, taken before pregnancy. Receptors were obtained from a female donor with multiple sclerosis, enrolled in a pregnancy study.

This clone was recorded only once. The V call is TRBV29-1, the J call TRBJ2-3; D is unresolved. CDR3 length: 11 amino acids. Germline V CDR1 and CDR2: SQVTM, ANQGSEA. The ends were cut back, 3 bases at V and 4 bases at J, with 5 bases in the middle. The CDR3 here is CSVDLADTQYF. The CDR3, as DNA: TGCAGCGTTGATCTAGCAGATACGCAGTATTTT.

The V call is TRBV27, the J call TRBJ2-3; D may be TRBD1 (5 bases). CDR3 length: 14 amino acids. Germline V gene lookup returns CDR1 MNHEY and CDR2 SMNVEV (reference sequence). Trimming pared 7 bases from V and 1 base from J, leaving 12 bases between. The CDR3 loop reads CASTWGGGTDTQYF. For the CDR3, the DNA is TGTGCCAGCACATGGGGCGGAGGCACAGATACGCAGTATTTT.

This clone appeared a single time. The CDR3 spells CASSQDPSGGAGANVLTF. DNA of the CDR3: TGTGCCAGCAGCCAAGATCCTAGCGGGGGGGCTGGGGCCAACGTCCTGACTTTC. The chain combines TRBV4-2 with TRBJ2-6; 12 bases align to TRBD2. V dropped 0 bases and J dropped 2; count of bases not matched to a gene: 2. CDR1 LGHNA and CDR2 YNFKEQ come from the germline V gene. There are 18 residues in the CDR3.

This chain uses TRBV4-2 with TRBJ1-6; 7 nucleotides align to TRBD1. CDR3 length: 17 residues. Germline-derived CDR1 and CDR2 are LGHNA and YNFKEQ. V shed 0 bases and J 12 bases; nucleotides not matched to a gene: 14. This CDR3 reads CASSQDEGGRGWVPLHF. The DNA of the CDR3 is TGTGCCAGCAGCCAAGATGAGGGGGGCAGGGGGTGGGTACCCCTCCACTTT.

The CDR3 loop reads CALSWGGELYEQYF. The CDR3 DNA sequence: TGTGCCCTCAGTTGGGGGGGGGAACTCTACGAGCAGTACTTC. This chain uses TRBV28 with TRBJ2-7, with TRBD2 matching over 7 bases. With 11 bases clipped from V and 3 bases from J, the junction kept 13 bases outside the gene matches. The CDR3 runs to 14 residues. Germline assignment: CDR1 MDHEN and CDR2 SYDVKM. The full variable domain, its missing parts supplied by reference TRBV28 and TRBJ2-7, is DVKVTQSSRYLVKRTGEKVFLECVQDMDHENMFWYRQDPGLGLRLIYFSYDVKMKEKGDIPEGYSVSREKKERFSLILESASTNQTSMYLCALSWGGELYEQYFGPGTRLTVT.

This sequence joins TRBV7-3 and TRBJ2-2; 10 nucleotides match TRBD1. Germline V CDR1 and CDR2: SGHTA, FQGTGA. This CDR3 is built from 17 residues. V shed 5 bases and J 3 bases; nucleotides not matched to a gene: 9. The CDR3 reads CASSLPGQGFDTGELFF. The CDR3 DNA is TGTGCCAGCAGCCTACCGGGACAGGGGTTTGACACCGGGGAGCTGTTTTTT.

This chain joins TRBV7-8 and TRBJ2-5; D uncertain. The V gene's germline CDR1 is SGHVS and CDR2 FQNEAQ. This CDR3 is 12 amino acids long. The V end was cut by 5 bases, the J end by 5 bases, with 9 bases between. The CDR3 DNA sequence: TGTGCCAGCAGCCCTCTCCGGGAGACCCAGTACTTC. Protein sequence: CASSPLRETQYF.

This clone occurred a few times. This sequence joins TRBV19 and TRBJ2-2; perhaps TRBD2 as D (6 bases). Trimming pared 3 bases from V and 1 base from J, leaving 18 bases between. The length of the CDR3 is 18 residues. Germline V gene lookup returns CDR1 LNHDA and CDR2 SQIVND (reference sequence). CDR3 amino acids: CASSIGRAGRVNTGELFF. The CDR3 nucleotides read TGTGCCAGTAGTATTGGTCGGGCGGGAAGGGTGAACACCGGGGAGCTGTTTTTT. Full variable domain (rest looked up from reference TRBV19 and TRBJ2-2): DGGITQSPKYLFRKEGQNVTLSCEQNLNHDAMYWYRQDPGQGLRLIYYSQIVNDFQKGDIAEGYSVSREKKESFPLTVTSAQKNPTAFYLCASSIGRAGRVNTGELFFGEGSRLTVL.

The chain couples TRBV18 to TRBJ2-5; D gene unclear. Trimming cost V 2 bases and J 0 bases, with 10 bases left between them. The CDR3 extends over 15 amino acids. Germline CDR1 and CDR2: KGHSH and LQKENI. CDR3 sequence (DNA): TGTGCCAGCTCACCAGGAGCAGCCTACCAAGAGACCCAGTACTTC. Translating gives CASSPGAAYQETQYF.

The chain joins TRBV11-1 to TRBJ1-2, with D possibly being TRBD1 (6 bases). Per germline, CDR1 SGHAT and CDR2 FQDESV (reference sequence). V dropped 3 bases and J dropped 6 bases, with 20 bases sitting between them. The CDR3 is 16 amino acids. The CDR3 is CASSFGPGQPTDGYTF. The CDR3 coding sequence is TGTGCCAGCAGCTTCGGACCGGGACAACCTACCGATGGCTACACCTTC.

The CDR3 sequence: CASSQEGLDHTEAFF. The CDR3 DNA reads as TGCGCCAGCAGCCAAGAGGGCCTCGACCACACTGAAGCTTTCTTT. The chain has TRBV4-1 and TRBJ1-1; D remains unclear. CDR1 and CDR2 (germline): MGHRA, YSYEKL. The CDR3 totals 15 residues. The V gene lost 0 bases and the J gene lost 3 bases, with 11 bases spanning the gap.

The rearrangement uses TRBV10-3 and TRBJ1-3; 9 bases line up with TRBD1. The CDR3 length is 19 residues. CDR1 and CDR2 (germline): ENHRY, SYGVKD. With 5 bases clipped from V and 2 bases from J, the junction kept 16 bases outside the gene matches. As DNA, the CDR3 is TGTGCCATCAGTATGACCGAAATCCGGGACAGGGATGCTGGAAACACCATATATTTT. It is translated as CAISMTEIRDRDAGNTIYF.

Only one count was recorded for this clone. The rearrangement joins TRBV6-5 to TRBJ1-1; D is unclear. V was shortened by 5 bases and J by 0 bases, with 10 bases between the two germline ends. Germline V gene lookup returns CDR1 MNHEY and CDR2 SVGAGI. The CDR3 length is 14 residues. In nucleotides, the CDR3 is TGTGCCAGCAGTACGTCCGCTATGAACACTGAAGCTTTCTTT. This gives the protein CASSTSAMNTEAFF.

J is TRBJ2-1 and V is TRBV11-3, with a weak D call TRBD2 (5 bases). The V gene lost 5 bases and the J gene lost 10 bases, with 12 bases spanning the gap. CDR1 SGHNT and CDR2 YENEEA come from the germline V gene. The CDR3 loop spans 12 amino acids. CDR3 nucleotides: TGTGCCAGCAGCCTAAGGGCGGGCGAGCAGTTCTTC. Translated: CASSLRAGEQFF.

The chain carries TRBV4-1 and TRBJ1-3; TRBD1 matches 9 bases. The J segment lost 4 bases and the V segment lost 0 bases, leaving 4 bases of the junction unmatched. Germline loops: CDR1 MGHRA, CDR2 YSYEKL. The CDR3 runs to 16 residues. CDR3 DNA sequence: TGCGCCAGCAGCCAAGACTTGACAGGGGGAGGAAACACCATATATTTT. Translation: CASSQDLTGGGNTIYF.

The CDR3 coding sequence is TGTGCCAGCAGTTCCCTCCTCTTCAGGGGACGGGGCTATGGCTACACCTTC. Its translation: CASSSLLFRGRGYGYTF. V is TRBV27 and J is TRBJ1-2; TRBD1 is a possible D gene (6 bases). V was cut by 4 bases and J by 4 bases, with 22 bases left in between. CDR3 length: 17 amino acids. The germline CDR1 and CDR2 sequences are MNHEY and SMNVEV (reference sequence).

This CDR3 is CASSYQATGPEAFF. CDR3 coding DNA: TGTGCCAGCAGTTACCAAGCAACAGGGCCTGAAGCTTTCTTT. This sequence joins TRBV6-5 and TRBJ1-1; possible D gene TRBD1, 6 bases. The CDR3 sequence is 14 residues long. The germline V and J ends were trimmed by 2 bases and 6 bases, with 13 bases remaining between them. The germline V gene has CDR1 MNHEY and CDR2 SVGAGI.

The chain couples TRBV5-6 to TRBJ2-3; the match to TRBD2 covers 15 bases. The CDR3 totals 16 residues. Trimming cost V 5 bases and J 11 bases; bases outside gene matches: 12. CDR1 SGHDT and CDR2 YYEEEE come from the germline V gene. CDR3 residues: CASRTEGLAGGQGQYF. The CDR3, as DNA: TGTGCCAGCAGAACGGAAGGACTAGCGGGGGGGCAAGGGCAGTATTTT.

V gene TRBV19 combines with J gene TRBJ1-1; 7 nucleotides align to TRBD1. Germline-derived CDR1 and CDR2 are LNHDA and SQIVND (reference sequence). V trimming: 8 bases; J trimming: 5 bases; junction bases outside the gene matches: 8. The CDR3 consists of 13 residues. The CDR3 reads CASYTGTATEAFF. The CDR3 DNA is TGTGCCAGTTACACCGGGACAGCAACTGAAGCTTTCTTT.

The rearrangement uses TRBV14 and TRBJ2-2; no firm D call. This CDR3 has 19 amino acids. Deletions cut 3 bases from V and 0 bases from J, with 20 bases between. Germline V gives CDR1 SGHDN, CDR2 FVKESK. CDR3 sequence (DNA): TGTGCCAGCAGCCACGAGCAAAAGTGGGCCTTCGCGAACACCGGGGAGCTGTTTTTT. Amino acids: CASSHEQKWAFANTGELFF.

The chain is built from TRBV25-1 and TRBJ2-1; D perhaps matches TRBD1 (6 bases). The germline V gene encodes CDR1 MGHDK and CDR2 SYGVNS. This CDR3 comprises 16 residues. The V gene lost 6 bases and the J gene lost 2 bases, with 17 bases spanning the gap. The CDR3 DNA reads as TGTGCCAGCAGCCTGGACAGACTTAGCACCTACAATGAGCAGTTCTTC. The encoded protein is CASSLDRLSTYNEQFF.

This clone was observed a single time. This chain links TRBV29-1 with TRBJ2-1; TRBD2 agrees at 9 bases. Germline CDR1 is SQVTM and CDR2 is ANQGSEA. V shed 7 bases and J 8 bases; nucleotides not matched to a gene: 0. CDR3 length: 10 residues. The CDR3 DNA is TGCAGCGGCGGGGGGGATGAGCAGTTCTTC. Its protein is CSGGGDEQFF.

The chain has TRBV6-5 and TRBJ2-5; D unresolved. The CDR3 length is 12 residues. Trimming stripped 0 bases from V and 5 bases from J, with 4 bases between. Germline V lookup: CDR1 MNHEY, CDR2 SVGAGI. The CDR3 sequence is CASSYSRETQYF. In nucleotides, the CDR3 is TGTGCCAGCAGTTACTCGAGGGAGACCCAGTACTTC.

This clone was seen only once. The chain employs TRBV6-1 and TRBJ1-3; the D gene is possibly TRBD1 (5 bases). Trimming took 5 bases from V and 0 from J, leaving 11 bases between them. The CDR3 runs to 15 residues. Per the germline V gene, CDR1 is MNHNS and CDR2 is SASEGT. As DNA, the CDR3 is TGTGCCAGCAGTACGACAGTTCACTCTGGAAACACCATATATTTT. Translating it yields CASSTTVHSGNTIYF.